This TCR beta chain was obtained from a study of PD-1 blockade in mismatch repair-deficient tumors. Study in general: Patients had about a dozen mismatch repair-deficient cancer types, all previously treated and progressing.

General observations from the study: Rapid post-treatment expansion, then contraction, generally preceding radiologic response, marked tumor-resident clones.

Sequencing was performed with immunoSEQ multiplex PCR; in TCRdb, only in-frame clones are kept and a portion is missing. This table has about 34,000 clones, around 80% appearing once. Mismatch repair deficiency was confirmed in all patients, by PCR or immunohistochemistry. TCRs were sequenced from a few patients responding to pembrolizumab. A word on this clone: Antigen unknown.

This clonotype was obtained from an adult with mismatch repair-deficient cancer. The source material was PBMCs, sampled approximately 6 weeks after starting pembrolizumab.

CDR3 in DNA: TGTGCCAGCAGCTTAGAGTGGAGAGTTGGCTACACCTTC. Residues: CASSLEWRVGYTF. This sequence joins TRBV7-8 and TRBJ1-2; D not resolved. Germline-derived CDR1 and CDR2 are SGHVS and FQNEAQ. This CDR3 has 13 residues. The ends were cut back, 1 base at V and 7 bases at J, with 10 bases in the middle.